What follows describes a single T cell receptor (beta chain). The antigen remains unidentified. Brentuximab vedotin exposure varied, and every patient relapsed after autologous stem cell transplantation. Only in-frame clones appear in the TCRdb table, and some are missing; sequencing was by immunoSEQ multiplex PCR. The table records fewer than 15,000 clones, around four fifths of them present only once. The data were taken from a study of PD-1 blockade in classical Hodgkin lymphoma. The germline V gene has CDR1 MNHEY and CDR2 SMNVEV (reference sequence). The CDR3 has 13 amino acids. Trimming took off 3 bases at V and 2 bases at J, with 8 bases between the two ends. General study points: Some patients began nivolumab under 1 year after ASCT. These patients were excluded from later analyses. Newly diagnosed patients were reported to exhibit reduced baseline TCR diversity relative to healthy donors. By cycle point C4D1, TCR diversity had risen significantly in CD4+ cells (but not CD8+ cells). Undefined causes, possibly disease activity or prior therapy, underlie the repertoire differences.

The genes are TRBV27 and TRBJ2-7; D is unclear. This clonotype was obtained from a human donor with classical Hodgkin lymphoma. The material was peripheral blood mononuclear cells (PBMCs), obtained at baseline. The chain's CDR3 is CASSFYGPYEQYF. CDR3 DNA sequence: TGTGCCAGCAGTTTTTACGGACCCTACGAGCAGTACTTC.